The subject of this entry is one T cell receptor (beta chain). Its antigen is still unknown. These data are taken from a study of T cell responses to AZD1222 COVID-19 vaccine. General study findings and limits: Rises in breadth and depth of Spike-specific TCRs came after two AZD1222 doses. Sampling captured repertoires only after the peak T cell response. Donors were mostly white British, more females; clonal diversity possibly underestimated.

Assay used: immunoSEQ multiplex PCR; TCRdb lists only in-frame clones, some missing. The sample includes about 120,000 clones, around 83% seen only once; the top ten take 3%. This CDR3 contains 12 residues. CDR1 and CDR2 (germline): KGHDR, SFDVKD. V lost 5 bases and J lost 7, with 10 bases in between. The sample was peripheral blood, taken 28 days after the second AZD1222 dose. The TCR originated in an adult who received the AZD1222 COVID-19 vaccine. The gene calls are TRBV24-1 and TRBJ1-2; D remains ambiguous. In DNA, the CDR3 is TGTGCCACCAGTGTACGGGTTCTTGGCTACACCTTC. Encoded protein: CATSVRVLGYTF.